The present entry profiles one T cell receptor (beta chain) with its context. These data originate in a study of a mutant IDH1 vaccine in newly diagnosed glioma. Generated by immunoSEQ multiplex PCR, the TCRdb table keeps only in-frame clones and is missing some. The data contain around 82,000 clones, roughly 82% of them singletons. Time point indicated: baseline, week 1 (first vaccination visit). The sample's treatment: pre-vaccination baseline after standard-of-care therapy. Per germline, CDR1 KGHSH and CDR2 LQKENI. CDR3 size: 13 residues. V shed 6 bases and J shed 8 bases, with 14 bases lying between them.

The sequence derives from a man aged 35 to 55 with glioma. Some clones in this sample may be carry-over from other donors' samples. This material consisted of PBMCs, taken from a glioma patient treated with radiotherapy, temozolomide or both. The V call is TRBV18, the J call TRBJ2-4; a possible D gene is TRBD2 (5 bases). The CDR3 sequence is CASSLREEDIQYF. CDR3 nucleotides: TGTGCCAGCTCCCTCCGGGAAGAGGACATTCAGTACTTC.